This T cell receptor (beta chain) was sequenced for a study of CD8+CD57+ T cells in acquired aplastic anemia. Study overall: CD4+ and CD8+ cells, once sorted, gave DNA averaging around 3.2 ug.

Using genomic DNA as the template, TCR beta VDJ and CDR3 profiling was carried out. TCRdb ran MiXCR on the reads and lists one entry per CDR3 protein. The sample lists 200,000 to 250,000 distinct CDR3 sequences, roughly 35% occurring once. The ends lost 7 bases at V and 6 bases at J; junction bases unmatched: 8. Germline-derived CDR1 and CDR2 are SQVTM and ANQGSEA. The CDR3 runs 15 residues. The chain links TRBV29-1 to TRBJ2-3; TRBD2 agrees at 15 bases. The material sequenced was sorted CD4+, CD8+, or CD8+CD57+ T cells (not recorded which) from PBMCs. This receptor was taken from a human donor in good health, serving as a control. The CDR3, as DNA: TGCAGCGCACGGACTAGCGGGGGGGGGGCCGATACGCAGTATTTT. Protein: CSARTSGGGADTQYF.